The 29 T cell receptor beta chains presented below share a single source sample, sequenced in a study of T-cell reconstitution after alpha-beta-depleted transplantation in children. Unique molecular identifiers were used to barcode this TCRbeta library. TCRdb itself ran the PCR reads through MiXCR, one entry per CDR3 protein. The sample consists of about 420,000 distinct CDR3 sequences, roughly 10% of them appearing once. The input for sequencing was PBMCs from the stem cell graft donor, taken from the stem cell graft. The receptors were gathered from a human donor who donated a stem cell graft to a child with acute myeloid leukemia.

The rearrangement links TRBV7-2 to TRBJ1-5, with D perhaps matching TRBD1 (6 bases). Germline loops: CDR1 SGHTA, CDR2 FQGNSA. The germline V and J ends were trimmed by 5 bases and 1 base, with 12 bases remaining between them. The CDR3 has 15 amino acids. The CDR3 protein is CASSRTQGSNQPQHF. CDR3 nucleotide sequence: TGTGCCAGCAGCCGCACGCAGGGGAGCAATCAGCCCCAGCATTTT.

This clonotype has more than one count but fewer than ten. CDR3 loop: CASSFGQLLETQYF. DNA for the CDR3: TGTGCCAGCAGTTTCGGACAGCTTCTAGAGACCCAGTACTTC. V and J are TRBV12-3 or TRBV12-4 and TRBJ2-5; D perhaps matches TRBD1 (6 bases). CDR3 length: 14 residues. The V gene lost 3 bases and the J gene lost 4 bases, with 12 bases spanning the gap.

In this sample, this clonotype turned up a few times. The rearrangement links TRBV7-2 to TRBJ1-6; D is unclear. CDR3 length: 11 residues. The germline CDR1 and CDR2 sequences are SGHTA and FQGNSA. Trimming shortened V by 3 bases and J by 14 bases, and 8 bases separated the two germline ends. CDR3 in DNA: TGTGCCAGCAGCTTGGGGATAGCCCTCCACTTT. As protein: CASSLGIALHF.

This clonotype was recorded a few times. The J gene is TRBJ1-2, the V gene TRBV7-2, with TRBD1 as a possible D gene (5 bases). The CDR3 has 14 amino acids. V was pared by 5 bases and J by 3 bases, with 13 bases between. In germline, CDR1 is SGHTA, CDR2 FQGNSA. This CDR3 reads CASSLFGQDYGYTF. CDR3 nucleotide sequence: TGTGCCAGCAGCCTCTTCGGACAAGACTATGGCTACACCTTC. Full variable domain (missing parts from reference TRBV7-2 and TRBJ1-2): GAGVSQSPSNKVTEKGKDVELRCDPISGHTALYWYRQSLGQGLEFLIYFQGNSAPDKSGLPSDRFSAERTGGSVSTLTIQRTQQEDSAVYLCASSLFGQDYGYTFGSGTRLTVV.

This clonotype was seen a few times. The chain is built from TRBV5-1 and TRBJ1-1; the D gene is possibly TRBD1 (5 bases). The germline gives CDR1 SGHRS, CDR2 YFSETQ. V lost 2 bases and J 4 bases, leaving 12 bases between the germline ends. This CDR3 contains 14 residues. The CDR3 loop reads CASSFAQGGTEAFF. In nucleotides, the CDR3 is TGCGCCAGCAGCTTCGCCCAGGGAGGCACTGAAGCTTTCTTT.

The chain uses TRBV15 and TRBJ2-5; D may be TRBD1 (6 bases). CDR3 length: 14 residues. The germline V gene has CDR1 LNHNV and CDR2 YYDKDF (reference sequence). V was shortened by 5 bases and J by 2 bases, with 12 bases between the two germline ends. This CDR3 reads CATSVRGWQETQYF. The CDR3, as DNA: TGTGCCACCAGCGTCAGGGGTTGGCAAGAGACCCAGTACTTC.

This clonotype was observed a few times. The V gene is TRBV7-2, the J gene TRBJ1-1; D not certain. This CDR3 has 14 residues. Trimming took off 2 bases at V and 1 base at J, with 8 bases between the two ends. Per germline, CDR1 SGHTA and CDR2 FQGNSA. CDR3 sequence: CASSLFMENTEAFF. In DNA form, the CDR3 reads TGTGCCAGCAGCTTATTCATGGAGAACACTGAAGCTTTCTTT.

V gene TRBV7-9 combines with J gene TRBJ2-3, with 9 positions matching TRBD2. J gave up 6 bases and V 5 bases, and 6 bases lay outside the gene matches. The germline CDR1 and CDR2 sequences are SEHNR and FQNEAQ (reference sequence). CDR3 size: 14 residues. CDR3 in DNA: TGTGCCAGCAGCGCTAGCGGGGACCCCGATACGCAGTATTTT. As protein: CASSASGDPDTQYF.

The rearrangement uses TRBV30 and TRBJ2-2; TRBD1 might be the D (6 bases). Trimming stripped 3 bases from V and 5 bases from J, with 10 bases between. The CDR3 runs 13 residues. The V gene's germline CDR1 is GTSNPN and CDR2 SVGIG (reference sequence). CDR3 DNA: TGTGCCTGGAGGAAGACAGGTACCGGGGAGCTGTTTTTT. As protein: CAWRKTGTGELFF.

The V and J genes are TRBV5-1 and TRBJ1-2, with a weak D call TRBD1 (5 bases). CDR3 size: 14 residues. V lost 0 bases to trimming and J lost 6 bases, with 12 bases between them. In germline, CDR1 is SGHRS, CDR2 YFSETQ. CDR3 region: CASSLAASGHGYTF. The CDR3 region has the DNA TGCGCCAGCAGCTTGGCCGCCTCAGGGCATGGCTACACCTTC. Full variable domain (outside the CDR3, taken from reference TRBV5-1 and TRBJ1-2): KAGVTQTPRYLIKTRGQQVTLSCSPISGHRSVSWYQQTPGQGLQFLFEYFSETQRNKGNFPGRFSGRQFSNSRSEMNVSTLELGDSALYLCASSLAASGHGYTFGSGTRLTVV.

This rearrangement joins TRBV28 to TRBJ2-5, with 7 nucleotides matching TRBD1. From germline, CDR1 is MDHEN and CDR2 SYDVKM. Losses at the gene ends were 6 bases for V and 8 bases for J; bases not matched to a gene: 9. This CDR3 contains 13 residues. The CDR3 sequence: CASRVGGQYTQYF. The CDR3 coding sequence is TGTGCCAGCAGGGTTGGGGGACAGTACACCCAGTACTTC.

This clonotype was picked up a small number of times. The gene calls are TRBV5-6 and TRBJ2-7, with D possibly matching TRBD2 (6 bases). Trimming cost V 5 bases and J 7 bases, with 10 bases left between them. The V gene's germline CDR1 is SGHDT and CDR2 YYEEEE. The CDR3 runs 11 residues. The CDR3 is CASSAREEQYF. The CDR3, as DNA: TGTGCCAGCAGTGCTCGGGAGGAGCAGTACTTC.

This clonotype was seen only a few times. The chain uses TRBV4-2 and TRBJ2-2, with 13 bases identical to TRBD2. This CDR3 has 18 residues. CDR1 is LGHNA, CDR2 YNFKEQ, per germline. The V segment lost 1 base and the J segment 2 bases; nucleotides outside the gene matches: 4. CDR3 sequence (DNA): TGTGCCAGCAGCCAAGGACTAGCGGGGGGTAGAAACACCGGGGAGCTGTTTTTT. Protein sequence: CASSQGLAGGRNTGELFF.

This clonotype was picked up many times. The gene calls are TRBV7-2 and TRBJ2-1, with 8 bases lining up with TRBD2. Germline V gene sequence: CDR1 SGHTA, CDR2 FQGNSA. CDR3 length: 17 amino acids. Trimming removed 2 bases from V and 0 bases from J; junction bases left unmatched: 6. The CDR3 region is CASSLPGLGPSYNEQFF. The CDR3 bases are TGTGCCAGCAGCTTACCGGGACTAGGGCCCTCCTACAATGAGCAGTTCTTC.

This clonotype was recorded a few times. This chain uses TRBV25-1 with TRBJ1-3; D is unclear. The CDR3 length is 16 residues. V lost 0 bases to trimming and J lost 4 bases, with 13 bases between them. Germline CDR1 and CDR2: MGHDK and SYGVNS. The CDR3 protein is CASSEYNKTFGNTIYF. The CDR3, as DNA: TGTGCCAGCAGTGAATATAACAAAACCTTCGGAAACACCATATATTTT.

This clonotype was seen many times. V gene TRBV4-1 combines with J gene TRBJ1-1, with unresolved D. Trimming removed 1 base from V and 1 base from J, with 13 bases in between. Germline V gene lookup returns CDR1 MGHRA and CDR2 YSYEKL. The CDR3 is 16 residues long. The CDR3 region has the DNA TGCGCCAGCAGCCAAGTATATGAGAGTTCGAACACTGAAGCTTTCTTT. Amino acid sequence: CASSQVYESSNTEAFF.

Only a few counts were recorded for this clonotype. The V and J genes are TRBV6-2 or TRBV6-3 and TRBJ2-3, with 10 bases identical to TRBD2. The CDR3 extends over 16 amino acids. J gave up 0 bases and V 2 bases, and 2 bases lay outside the gene matches. CDR1 MNHEY and CDR2 SVGEGT come from the germline V gene. The CDR3 here is CASSYTTSGSTDTQYF. CDR3 nucleotides: TGTGCCAGCAGTTACACGACTAGCGGGAGCACAGATACGCAGTATTTT.

This clonotype was found many times. The V call is TRBV7-2, the J call TRBJ2-3; possible D gene TRBD2, 6 bases. The length of the CDR3 is 14 residues. The germline CDR1 and CDR2 sequences are SGHTA and FQGNSA. V was trimmed by 5 bases and J by 5 bases, leaving 14 bases between them. The CDR3 coding sequence is TGTGCCAGCAGCCCCGGAGGGCCTTTAGATACGCAGTATTTT. It yields the protein CASSPGGPLDTQYF.

This clonotype was observed a handful of times. The chain couples TRBV7-3 to TRBJ2-2; 7 nucleotides match TRBD2. Losses at the gene ends were 2 bases for V and 7 bases for J; bases not matched to a gene: 10. CDR3 size: 16 residues. Germline V gene lookup returns CDR1 SGHTA and CDR2 FQGTGA. The CDR3 region is CASSLWGGPVGGELFF. In DNA form, the CDR3 reads TGTGCCAGCAGCTTATGGGGGGGACCAGTTGGCGGGGAGCTGTTTTTT.

V is TRBV7-2 and J is TRBJ2-2; D call uncertain. The germline CDR1 and CDR2 sequences are SGHTA and FQGNSA. Trimming pared 4 bases from V and 7 bases from J, leaving 7 bases between. The CDR3 consists of 12 residues. The CDR3 sequence is CASSSLFGELFF. CDR3 DNA: TGTGCCAGCAGCTCACTGTTCGGGGAGCTGTTTTTT.

This clonotype was recorded at least ten times. The CDR3: CASSPTGGRNTIYF. The CDR3, as DNA: TGCGCCAGCAGCCCAACGGGAGGCCGAAACACCATATATTTT. The chain recombines TRBV5-1 with TRBJ1-3; D is unresolved. Per germline, CDR1 SGHRS and CDR2 YFSETQ. The CDR3 covers 14 residues. V lost 4 bases, J lost 5 bases, and 13 bases lay in between.

This clonotype was recorded many times. This chain connects TRBV20-1 to TRBJ2-5, with 12 bases identical to TRBD2. The germline V gene encodes CDR1 DFQATT and CDR2 SNEGSKA (reference sequence). Losses at the gene ends were 2 bases for V and 4 bases for J; bases not matched to a gene: 5. CDR3 length: 15 amino acids. The CDR3 loop is CSARPASGRGETQYF. CDR3 bases: TGCAGTGCTAGACCTGCTAGCGGGAGGGGAGAGACCCAGTACTTC.

The genes are TRBV24-1 and TRBJ2-5; no clear D gene. The length of the CDR3 is 13 residues. V was trimmed by 5 bases and J by 9 bases, leaving 15 bases between them. Germline V gene lookup returns CDR1 KGHDR and CDR2 SFDVKD. CDR3 in amino acids: CATSGGPRGPQYF. The CDR3 nucleotides are TGTGCCACCAGTGGCGGACCCAGAGGTCCCCAGTACTTC.

The chain links TRBV11-1 to TRBJ2-2; D is undetermined. Trimming took 5 bases from V and 8 from J, leaving 15 bases between them. There are 14 residues in the CDR3. The V gene's germline CDR1 is SGHAT and CDR2 FQDESV (reference sequence). The CDR3 sequence: CASSPPRVVGELFF. DNA for the CDR3: TGTGCCAGCAGCCCCCCCCGGGTGGTTGGGGAGCTGTTTTTT.

This clonotype was seen a few times. The chain's CDR3 is CASSDHPDITDTQYF. The CDR3, as DNA: TGTGCCAGCAGCGATCACCCGGACATCACAGATACGCAGTATTTT. The rearrangement uses TRBV9 and TRBJ2-3, with D perhaps matching TRBD1 (5 bases). V was cut by 3 bases and J by 2 bases, with 13 bases left in between. The CDR3 totals 15 residues. Germline V gene sequence: CDR1 SGDLS, CDR2 YYNGEE. Full variable domain (rest looked up from reference TRBV9 and TRBJ2-3): DSGVTQTPKHLITATGQRVTLRCSPRSGDLSVYWYQQSLDQGLQFLIQYYNGEERAKGNILERFSAQQFPDLHSELNLSSLELGDSALYFCASSDHPDITDTQYFGPGTRLTVL.

This sequence joins TRBV12-3 or TRBV12-4 and TRBJ2-3; TRBD1 aligns across 11 bases. The CDR3 is 16 residues long. With V trimmed by 7 bases and J by 8 bases, 14 bases remained unmatched. The CDR3 bases are TGTGCCAGCACTTTGGACAGGGGGCTAGGGGTTCGTACGCAGTATTTT. Encoded protein: CASTLDRGLGVRTQYF.

This clonotype was detected a few times. The J gene is TRBJ2-1, the V gene TRBV6-2 or TRBV6-3; the D is unclear. V lost 2 bases and J 1 base, leaving 12 bases between the germline ends. The CDR3 covers 16 residues. The germline CDR1 and CDR2 sequences are MNHEY and SVGEGT. The CDR3 protein is CASSYGVAASYNEQFF. CDR3 coding DNA: TGTGCCAGCAGTTACGGGGTAGCCGCGTCCTACAATGAGCAGTTCTTC.

Many counts were recorded for this clonotype. V gene TRBV12-3 or TRBV12-4 combines with J gene TRBJ1-5, with a possible D match to TRBD1 (5 bases). The CDR3 length is 14 residues. Between the trimmed V and J ends, which lost 3 bases and 7 bases, there was a span of 13 bases. CDR3 sequence (DNA): TGTGCCAGCAGTTTTTGGGGGATTGGGCAGCCCCAGCATTTT. It specifies CASSFWGIGQPQHF.

The chain combines TRBV5-6 with TRBJ2-7; a weak D match, TRBD1 (6 bases). Trimming stripped 0 bases from V and 6 bases from J, with 7 bases between. The CDR3 loop spans 12 amino acids. Per germline, CDR1 SGHDT and CDR2 YYEEEE. The chain's CDR3 is CASSLEQGEQYV. DNA of the CDR3: TGTGCCAGCAGCTTGGAACAGGGCGAGCAGTACGTC.